This T cell receptor beta chain was sequenced in a study of T cells in Graves' hyperthyroidism and ophthalmopathy. Study-level findings and limits: A model using 13 V-J features told ophthalmopathy apart from stable hyperthyroidism. Blood also carried most thyroid clonotypes expanded above 0.001.

Amplification of TCR beta CDR3 regions was performed using RNA transcripts as template. HTBI primers were the set used in a first-round RT-PCR of the TCR CDR3. TCRdb reprocessed the multiplex PCR reads via MiXCR and lists one record per CDR3 protein. The sample holds 300,000 to 450,000 distinct CDR3 sequences; approximately 13% are singletons and the top ten take 9.2%. PBMCs were collected from an approximately 9.3 ml volume of fresh peripheral blood. The ends were cut back, 5 bases at V and 5 bases at J, with 27 bases in the middle. The CDR3 covers 18 residues. Germline V CDR1 and CDR2: LNHDA, SQIVND (reference sequence). This clonotype has just a few counts. Its antigen is undetermined.

The sample was blood. The origin of this receptor is a woman in her late teens or twenties with Graves' hyperthyroidism. V is TRBV19 and J is TRBJ2-5; D may be TRBD2 (8 bases). The CDR3 protein is CASSPGTVSGTRSETQYF. The CDR3 DNA reads as TGTGCCAGTAGTCCCGGGACAGTCTCCGGGACTAGGAGTGAGACCCAGTACTTC.